The next 22 T cell receptor beta chains were all read from a single sample in a study of blood T cell repertoires in COVID-19. The assay was immunoSEQ multiplex PCR, and TCRdb's table has in-frame clones only and misses some. The sample carries 84,000 or so clones, about 78% recorded once. The sequenced material came from peripheral blood. Every receptor here comes from a man aged 55 to 70 with COVID-19, enrolled during active disease.

This CDR3 reads CASRGAVTEAFF. DNA of the CDR3: TGTGCCAGTAGAGGGGCTGTCACTGAAGCTTTCTTT. The chain employs TRBV19 and TRBJ1-1; weak D call: TRBD1 (5 bases). The CDR3 covers 12 residues. Trimming took 6 bases from V and 4 from J, leaving 9 bases between them. Looked up from germline, CDR1 is LNHDA and CDR2 is SQIVND (reference sequence).

V and J are TRBV5-6 and TRBJ2-1; no firm D call. Germline V gives CDR1 SGHDT, CDR2 YYEEEE. The CDR3 is 12 amino acids. The V end was cut by 2 bases, the J end by 4 bases, with 4 bases between. The DNA for the CDR3 is TGTGCCAGCAGCTTTTCTTACAATGAGCAGTTCTTC. Protein: CASSFSYNEQFF.

The V gene is TRBV7-2, the J gene TRBJ2-1, with D possibly being TRBD2 (5 bases). With 0 bases removed from V and 4 bases from J, the gap between germline ends came to 16 bases. The germline V gene has CDR1 SGHTA and CDR2 FQGNSA. This CDR3 region has 17 residues. In DNA, the CDR3 is TGTGCCAGCAGCTTAGCTTCGGCCCCGAGAGGGTACAATGAGCAGTTCTTC. Protein: CASSLASAPRGYNEQFF.

V and J are TRBV29-1 and TRBJ1-2, with 10 bases aligning to TRBD1. CDR1 SQVTM and CDR2 ANQGSEA come from the germline V gene. V gave up 8 bases and J gave up 5 bases; unmatched junction bases: 8. This CDR3 has 13 residues. This CDR3 is CSTQRQGAYGYTF. CDR3 in DNA: TGCAGCACCCAAAGACAGGGGGCATATGGCTACACCTTC.

For the CDR3, the DNA is TGTGCCAGCAGTTACGCTGACTCTCACAATGAGCAGTTCTTC. Encoded protein: CASSYADSHNEQFF. The gene calls are TRBV6-6 and TRBJ2-1; D not resolved. Trimming removed 2 bases from V and 5 bases from J, with 10 bases in between. CDR1 and CDR2 (germline): MNHNY, SVGAGI (reference sequence). The CDR3 covers 14 residues.

The table lists this clone with a few counts. This chain connects TRBV5-1 to TRBJ2-1, with D hard to call. Trimming cost V 4 bases and J 0 bases, with 14 bases left between them. The CDR3 length is 16 residues. Germline V gene lookup returns CDR1 SGHRS and CDR2 YFSETQ. CDR3 in amino acids: CASSQPSSGSYNEQFF. For the CDR3, the DNA is TGCGCCAGCAGCCAACCTAGTTCCGGCTCCTACAATGAGCAGTTCTTC.

The genes are TRBV6-6 and TRBJ2-3; D might be TRBD2 (7 bases). This CDR3 has 13 amino acids. The V and J ends lost 8 bases and 4 bases respectively, with 13 bases between them. The germline V gene has CDR1 MNHNY and CDR2 SVGAGI (reference sequence). The CDR3 DNA reads as TGTGCCAGCCGTGGGGGGGGCTCAGATACGCAGTATTTT. Residues: CASRGGGSDTQYF.

V is TRBV2 and J is TRBJ2-5; 9 bases are shared with TRBD1. Per germline, CDR1 SNHLY and CDR2 FYNNEI. The CDR3 contains 14 residues. V trimming: 6 bases; J trimming: 5 bases; junction bases outside the gene matches: 7. This CDR3 reads CASRPGQGLETQYF. The DNA of the CDR3 is TGTGCCAGCAGGCCGGGACAGGGATTGGAGACCCAGTACTTC.

The chain uses TRBV5-1 and TRBJ2-6; possibly TRBD1 for D (5 bases). The ends were cut back, 2 bases at V and 2 bases at J, with 5 bases in the middle. The CDR3 is 14 amino acids. Germline V gives CDR1 SGHRS, CDR2 YFSETQ. The CDR3 coding sequence is TGCGCCAGCAGCTTACAGGCTGGGGCCAACGTCCTGACTTTC. The encoded protein is CASSLQAGANVLTF.

The chain combines TRBV18 with TRBJ1-1; D may be TRBD1 (5 bases). Germline CDR1 KGHSH, CDR2 LQKENI. Trimming pared 2 bases from V and 0 bases from J, leaving 7 bases between. The CDR3 is 14 amino acids. This chain's CDR3 is CASSPGAMNTEAFF. Here the CDR3 DNA reads TGTGCCAGCTCACCAGGGGCCATGAACACTGAAGCTTTCTTT.

In this sample, this clone turned up a few times. The chain joins TRBV7-9 to TRBJ1-2, with TRBD1 matching 8 bases. V lost 5 bases to trimming and J lost 4 bases; unmatched junction nucleotides: 9. Germline CDR1 reads SEHNR; CDR2 reads FQNEAQ (reference sequence). The CDR3 runs to 15 residues. Here the CDR3 reads CASSDGQGGAYGYTF. In DNA, the CDR3 is TGTGCCAGCAGCGACGGACAGGGAGGGGCCTATGGCTACACCTTC.

The rearrangement uses TRBV9 and TRBJ2-3; 12 bases map to TRBD2. CDR1 and CDR2 (germline): SGDLS, YYNGEE. Germline trimming cut 3 bases from V and 0 bases from J; bases unmatched to any gene: 2. There are 16 residues in the CDR3. This CDR3 is CASSDGLAGSTDTQYF. The CDR3 DNA reads TGTGCCAGCAGCGACGGACTAGCGGGAAGCACAGATACGCAGTATTTT.

The chain carries TRBV7-3 and TRBJ2-6; no definite D call. CDR1 and CDR2 from the germline V gene are SGHTA and FQGTGA. CDR3 length equals 14 residues. V was clipped by 5 bases and J by 0 bases, with 5 bases between them. The CDR3 DNA reads as TGTGCCAGCAGCGTCAGCTCTGGGGCCAACGTCCTGACTTTC. It translates to CASSVSSGANVLTF.

V and J are TRBV18 and TRBJ1-5, with a tentative D call TRBD1 (5 bases). This CDR3 region has 17 residues. Trimming left V 2 bases short and J 2 bases short, with 16 bases between. CDR1 is KGHSH, CDR2 LQKENI, per germline. The CDR3 coding sequence is TGTGCCAGCTCACCAACCGGGGGGAGTAGTGGCAATCAGCCCCAGCATTTT. Amino acid sequence: CASSPTGGSSGNQPQHF.

This clone was counted a few times. The J gene is TRBJ1-1, the V gene TRBV19; no clear D gene. The V end was cut by 6 bases, the J end by 0 bases, with 8 bases between. The germline gives CDR1 LNHDA, CDR2 SQIVND (reference sequence). The CDR3 length is 13 residues. For the CDR3, the DNA is TGTGCCAGTAGGACACAGATGAACACTGAAGCTTTCTTT. Translated, it gives CASRTQMNTEAFF. The whole variable domain, remainder taken from reference TRBV19 and TRBJ1-1, is DGGITQSPKYLFRKEGQNVTLSCEQNLNHDAMYWYRQDPGQGLRLIYYSQIVNDFQKGDIAEGYSVSREKKESFPLTVTSAQKNPTAFYLCASRTQMNTEAFFGQGTRLTVV.

The chain employs TRBV27 and TRBJ2-1; 10 nucleotides line up with TRBD2. This CDR3 contains 18 residues. In germline, CDR1 is MNHEY, CDR2 SMNVEV (reference sequence). V lost 6 bases and J lost 7; bases outside the gene matches: 18. Here the CDR3 reads CASSRPSGSSGIGNEQFF. CDR3 coding DNA: TGTGCCAGCAGCCGTCCTAGCGGGAGTAGCGGAATCGGGAATGAGCAGTTCTTC.

The chain joins TRBV18 to TRBJ2-2; tentative D call: TRBD1 (6 bases). This CDR3 region has 15 residues. Trimming removed 4 bases from V and 1 base from J, with 10 bases in between. Germline lookup yields CDR1 KGHSH and CDR2 LQKENI. The CDR3 spells CASSLSTGNTGELFF. In DNA, the CDR3 is TGTGCCAGCTCACTGTCGACAGGGAACACCGGGGAGCTGTTTTTT.

The V gene is TRBV6-2 or TRBV6-3, the J gene TRBJ2-7; 11 nucleotides line up with TRBD2. This CDR3 region has 18 residues. Germline values: CDR1 MNHEY, CDR2 SVGEGT. Unmatched junction bases numbered 12, after V lost 3 bases and J lost 2 bases. CDR3 coding DNA: TGTGCCAGCAGTTATTCTAGCGGGAGGCAAATCGGGGCCTACGAGCAGTACTTC. Its translation: CASSYSSGRQIGAYEQYF.

The chain links TRBV7-3 to TRBJ1-6; D might be TRBD1 (5 bases). From germline, CDR1 is SGHTA and CDR2 FQGTGA. V lost 6 bases and J 5 bases, leaving 11 bases between the germline ends. The CDR3 sequence is 14 residues long. DNA of the CDR3: TGTGCCAGCAGTTCAGGGCCGGATAATTCACCCCTCCACTTT. Its translation: CASSSGPDNSPLHF.

V and J are TRBV5-4 and TRBJ2-7; a weak D match, TRBD2 (6 bases). Germline loops: CDR1 SGHNT, CDR2 YYREEE (reference sequence). The V end was cut by 2 bases, the J end by 0 bases, with 9 bases between. The CDR3 consists of 14 residues. CDR3 amino acids: CASSFGTHSYEQYF. The CDR3 DNA is TGTGCCAGCAGCTTCGGGACTCACTCCTACGAGCAGTACTTC.

The V call is TRBV19, the J call TRBJ2-7; 10 positions match TRBD2. Germline V gene sequence: CDR1 LNHDA, CDR2 SQIVND (reference sequence). V was clipped by 4 bases and J by 3 bases; unmatched bases: 9. The CDR3 contains 16 residues. As DNA, the CDR3 is TGTGCCAGTAGTAGTAGGTCTAGCGGGGGACTCTACGAGCAGTACTTC. It is translated as CASSSRSSGGLYEQYF.

In this sample, this clone turned up once. CDR3 in DNA: TGCGCCAGCAGCCCGTTCCCGGAGCGGGAGTCCATAGGCAATGAGCAGTTCTTC. Translated, it gives CASSPFPERESIGNEQFF. The genes are TRBV5-1 and TRBJ2-1, with 8 nucleotides matching TRBD2. Germline V CDR1 and CDR2: SGHRS, YFSETQ. This CDR3 spans 18 amino acids. Trimming cost V 4 bases and J 6 bases; bases outside gene matches: 18.